The rows below give T cell receptor beta chains drawn from one sample of a study of blood T cell repertoires in COVID-19. Using immunoSEQ multiplex PCR, the repertoire was profiled, and TCRdb retains in-frame clones only, with some absent. The repertoire has about 250,000 clones, roughly nine tenths of them found once; the top ten carry about 1.6%. Sequences were obtained from peripheral blood. The origin of the receptors is a woman aged 60-70 years who had recovered from COVID-19. Both conserved end residues are part of each CDR3. D genes are given only for firm matches. Clone size is given for some rows only: seen once, a few or many times, or a class if the clone is expanded.

few - TRBJ1-1 TRBV7-9 TGTGCCAGCAGCTTAGGAACAGTTGAAGCTTTCTTT CASSLGTVEAFF
- TRBD1 TRBJ2-7 TRBV27 TGTGCCAGCAGTAGGGGGCGCCGGGACAGGGTTATTTACGAGCAGTACTTC CASSRGRRDRVIYEQYF
- - TRBJ2-2 TRBV11-1 TGTGCCAGCAGCCCGGGACTGCCTTCCGGGGAGCTGTTTTTT CASSPGLPSGELFF
- TRBD2 TRBJ2-3 TRBV18 TGTGCCAGCTCACCCGGACTAGCGGGGGTCACAGATACGCAGTATTTT CASSPGLAGVTDTQYF
- TRBD2 TRBJ2-3 TRBV6-5 TGTGCCAGCACTAAGGGACTAGCGGGGGACGATACGCAGTATTTT CASTKGLAGDDTQYF
- - TRBJ2-3 TRBV7-9 TGTGCCAGCAGCTTTGCGTCAGGGGCTTCCACAGATACGCAGTATTTT CASSFASGASTDTQYF
- TRBD1 TRBJ1-5 TRBV19 TGTGCCAGTAGTAGGGACAGGGTTAATAGCAATCAGCCCCAGCATTTT CASSRDRVNSNQPQHF
once TRBD2 TRBJ2-1 TRBV4-1 TGCGCCAGCAGCCTCCCCTCGGGGGGGCGGGAGCAGTTCTTC CASSLPSGGREQFF
- - TRBJ1-2 TRBV7-2 TGTGCCAGCAGCTTAGGCCCCCTCGGGATGGGCTATGGCTACACCTTC CASSLGPLGMGYGYTF
- - TRBJ1-6 TRBV11-2 TGTGCCAGCAGCGGCGGTGGCGTGTCCTATAATTCACCCCTCCACTTT CASSGGGVSYNSPLHF
- TRBD2 TRBJ2-7 TRBV6-5 TGTGCCAGCACCCTTTCCGGGGGGGCCTACGAGCAGTACTTC CASTLSGGAYEQYF
- - TRBJ1-4 TRBV6-6 TGTGCCAGCACTATGAGGGGGAATAATGAAAAACTGTTTTTT CASTMRGNNEKLFF
- TRBD2 TRBJ2-2 TRBV19 TGTGCCAGTAGACAACTAGCGGGGGACACCGGGGAGCTGTTTTTT CASRQLAGDTGELFF
- - TRBJ1-1 TRBV6-2/TRBV6-3 TGTGCCAGCAGTTACTCGACAGCCCTTGTGGCTTTCTTT CASSYSTALVAFF
- - TRBJ1-1 TRBV19 TGTGCCAGTAGTATTTTGCGGGCTCCCGAAGCTTTCTTT CASSILRAPEAFF
- - TRBJ1-3 TRBV12-3/TRBV12-4 TGTGCCGGACAGCGCTCTGGAAACACCATATATTTT CAGQRSGNTIYF
- TRBD2 TRBJ2-3 TRBV19 TGTGCCACCGGACTAGCGGGAGACACAGATACGCAGTATTTT CATGLAGDTDTQYF
- - TRBJ1-4 TRBV14 TGTGCCAGCAGCCAGGAACGAGGGGAAAAACTGTTTTTT CASSQERGEKLFF
- - TRBJ1-6 TRBV3-1/TRBV3-2 TGTGCCAGCAGCCCCGGAGACTGGAGCTCCTATAATTCACCCCTCCACTTT CASSPGDWSSYNSPLHF
once TRBD1 TRBJ1-2 TRBV5-1 TGCGCCAGCAGCTTGAGGAGCCGGGACAGCATAAACTATGGCTACACCTTC CASSLRSRDSINYGYTF
- - TRBJ1-1 TRBV4-3 TGCGCCAGCAGCCAGGGGGCCGGGAACACTGAAGCTTTCTTT CASSQGAGNTEAFF
- - TRBJ2-4 TRBV9 TGTGCCAGCAGCGTAGGGGAGGTAGCCAAAAACATTCAGTACTTC CASSVGEVAKNIQYF
- - TRBJ1-1 TRBV5-4 TGTGCCAGCAGCGCCCCAACAGGGCTCACTGAAGCTTTCTTT CASSAPTGLTEAFF
- TRBD2 TRBJ2-1 TRBV9 TGTGCCAGCAGCGTAGCGGGGGGGCCCGCTGAGCAGTTCTTC CASSVAGGPAEQFF
- - TRBJ2-7 TRBV28 TGTGCCAGCAGCCGAACCCTGTGGGGCCTCGAGCAGTACTTC CASSRTLWGLEQYF
- - TRBJ2-3 TRBV9 TGTGCCAGCAGCCCATTTGGAGGGACAGATACGCAGTATTTT CASSPFGGTDTQYF
- - TRBJ1-1 TRBV25-1 TGTGCCAGCAGTTTCTACAGGGAAAACACTGAAGCTTTCTTT CASSFYRENTEAFF
once TRBD2 TRBJ2-2 TRBV11-2 TGTGCCAGCCGGTACACCGCGGGGGTTTCCGGGGAGCTGTTTTTT CASRYTAGVSGELFF
- TRBD2 TRBJ2-3 TRBV20-1 TGCAGTGCTAGTGCCCCCGGGACTAGCGGGGGGGGCACAGATACGCAGTATTTT CSASAPGTSGGGTDTQYF
- - TRBJ2-1 TRBV5-1 TGCGCCAGCAGCGGGGGGAGCTCCTACAATGAGCAGTTCTTC CASSGGSSYNEQFF
- TRBD2 TRBJ2-7 TRBV19 TGTGCCACCCTCGGGAGGGAACCCTACGAGCAGTACTTC CATLGREPYEQYF
few - TRBJ1-1 TRBV7-9 TGTGCCAGCAGCATCGGACAGTTAAACACTGAAGCTTTCTTT CASSIGQLNTEAFF
few - TRBJ1-2 TRBV15 TGTGCCACCAGCTCCGGGGGTAACTATGGCTACACCTTC CATSSGGNYGYTF
- TRBD1 TRBJ1-2 TRBV7-3 TGTGCCAGCAGCCTGACAGGGAACTATGACTACACCTTC CASSLTGNYDYTF
few - TRBJ2-2 TRBV6-4 TGTGCCAGCAAGCTACAGGGAGACACCGGGGAGCTGTTTTTT CASKLQGDTGELFF
- - TRBJ1-3 TRBV28 TGTGCCAGCAGTTTATGGCCAGGGGCAAACACCATATATTTT CASSLWPGANTIYF
few TRBD2 TRBJ2-7 TRBV7-6 TGTGCCAGCAGCTTAGTGGTTAGCGGGGGGCCTTATGACGAGCAGTACTTC CASSLVVSGGPYDEQYF
- - TRBJ2-7 TRBV29-1 TGCAGCGTTGGTTTCGGGGAATACGAGCAGTACTTC CSVGFGEYEQYF
- TRBD1 TRBJ2-1 TRBV6-2/TRBV6-3 TGTGCCAGCAGTTACTCACTCGCCTCGGACAGGGTCAATGAGCAGTTCTTC CASSYSLASDRVNEQFF
- TRBD2 TRBJ2-2 TRBV19 TGTGCCCTTAGGGAGGGGAACACCGGGGAGCTGTTTTTT CALREGNTGELFF
few - TRBJ2-2 TRBV6-5 TGTGCCAGCAGGACCACAGGGTATGGCGGGGAGCTGTTTTTT CASRTTGYGGELFF